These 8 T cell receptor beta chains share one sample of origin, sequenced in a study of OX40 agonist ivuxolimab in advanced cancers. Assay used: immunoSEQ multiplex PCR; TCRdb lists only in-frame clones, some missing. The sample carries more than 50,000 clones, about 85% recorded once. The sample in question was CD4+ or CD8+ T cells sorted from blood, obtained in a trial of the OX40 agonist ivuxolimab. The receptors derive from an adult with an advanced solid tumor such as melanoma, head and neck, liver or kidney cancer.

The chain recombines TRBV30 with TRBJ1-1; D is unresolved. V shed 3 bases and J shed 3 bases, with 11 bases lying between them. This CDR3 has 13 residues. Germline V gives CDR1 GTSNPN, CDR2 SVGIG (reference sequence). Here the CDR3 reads CAWRGNGDTEAFF. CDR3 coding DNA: TGTGCCTGGAGGGGGAACGGGGACACTGAAGCTTTCTTT.

The CDR3 loop is CATARTASYEQYF. CDR3 in DNA: TGTGCTACAGCAAGGACCGCGAGTTACGAGCAGTACTTC. This rearrangement joins TRBV27 to TRBJ2-7, with no clear D. Germline values: CDR1 MNHEY, CDR2 SMNVEV (reference sequence). This CDR3 region has 13 residues.

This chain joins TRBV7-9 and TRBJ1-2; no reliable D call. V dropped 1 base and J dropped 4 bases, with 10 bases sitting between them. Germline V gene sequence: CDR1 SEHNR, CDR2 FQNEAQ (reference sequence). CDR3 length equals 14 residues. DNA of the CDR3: TGTGCCAGCAGCTTAGAGACGGCTCCCTATGGCTACACCTTC. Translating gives CASSLETAPYGYTF.

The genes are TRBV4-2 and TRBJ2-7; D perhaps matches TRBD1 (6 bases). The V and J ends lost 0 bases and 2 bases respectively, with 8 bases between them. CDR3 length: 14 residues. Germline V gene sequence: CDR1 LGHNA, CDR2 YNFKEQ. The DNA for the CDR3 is TGTGCCAGCAGCCAAGATCGGACAGCCTACGAGCAGTACTTC. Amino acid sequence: CASSQDRTAYEQYF.

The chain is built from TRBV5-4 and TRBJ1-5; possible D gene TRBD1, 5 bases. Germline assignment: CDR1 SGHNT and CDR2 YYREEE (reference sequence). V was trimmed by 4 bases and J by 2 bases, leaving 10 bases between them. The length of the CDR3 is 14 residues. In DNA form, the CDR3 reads TGTGCCAGCAGCCGAGGAGGGGGCAATCAGCCCCAGCATTTT. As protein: CASSRGGGNQPQHF.

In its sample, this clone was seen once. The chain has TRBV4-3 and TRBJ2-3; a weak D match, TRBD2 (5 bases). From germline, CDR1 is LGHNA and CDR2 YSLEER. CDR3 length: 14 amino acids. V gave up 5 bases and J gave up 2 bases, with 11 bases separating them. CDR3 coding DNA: TGCGCCAGCAGCAGCGGAGGAGTCACAGATACGCAGTATTTT. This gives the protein CASSSGGVTDTQYF.

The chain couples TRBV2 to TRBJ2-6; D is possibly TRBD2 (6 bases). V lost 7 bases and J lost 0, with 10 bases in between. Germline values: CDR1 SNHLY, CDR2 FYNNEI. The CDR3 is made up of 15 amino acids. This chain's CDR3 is CASNGGLSGANVLTF. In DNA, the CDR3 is TGTGCCAGCAACGGGGGACTCTCTGGGGCCAACGTCCTGACTTTC.

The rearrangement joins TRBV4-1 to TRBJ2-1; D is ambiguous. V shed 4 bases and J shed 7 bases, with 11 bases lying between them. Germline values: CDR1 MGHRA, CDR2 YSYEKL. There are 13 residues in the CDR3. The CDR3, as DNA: TGCGCCAGCAGCCTCCAACAGTGGAATGAGCAGTTCTTC. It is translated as CASSLQQWNEQFF.